This T cell receptor beta chain was captured by sequencing in a study of T cell repertoires in cytomegalovirus infection. TCRdb analysed the reads with MiXCR anew, one entry per CDR3 protein. The data show roughly 45,000 distinct CDR3 sequences, with roughly 20% seen just once and about 87% held by the top ten. This clonotype was recorded a few times. Antigen specificity is unknown. The V and J ends lost 0 bases and 0 bases respectively, with 12 bases between them. The germline V gene has CDR1 MNHEY and CDR2 SMNVEV (reference sequence). The CDR3 is made up of 17 amino acids. Sequencing used CD8+ T cells from cultured PBMCs, obtained from culture after CMV antigen stimulation. The chain uses TRBV27 and TRBJ2-1; D remains unclear. The receptor comes from a human donor in good health (CMV status not recorded). Some clones in this sample may be carry-over from other donors' samples. This CDR3 reads CASSLSTQSSSYNEQFF. The CDR3 nucleotides are TGTGCCAGCAGTTTATCCACACAGTCTAGCTCCTACAATGAGCAGTTCTTC.